This paragraph covers one T cell receptor beta chain sequence. The target antigen is unknown. With 0 bases clipped from V and 2 bases from J, the junction kept 3 bases outside the gene matches. Germline values: CDR1 SGHRS, CDR2 YFSETQ. The CDR3 length is 15 residues. One entry per CDR3 protein results from TCRdb running MiXCR on the 5' RACE reads. The sample records 400,000 or so distinct CDR3 sequences, 20% being singletons. The record originates from a study of T-cell memory formation after mild COVID-19. Study information: TCR clusters were mostly confined to one donor each.

Study results and caveats: Prior to infection, memory already included some responding clones, suggesting cross-reactive memory joined. Researchers report contracting CD4+ clones mostly in CM and EM, with CD8+ clones in EMRA.

The chain employs TRBV5-1 and TRBJ2-7; 9 nucleotides align to TRBD1. Sequencing was done on a sample of PBMCs or a T cell subset sorted from them (not recorded which). The clonotype comes from an adult woman who had mild COVID-19 (a few samples of this study predate the infection). Cell type and time point are not known. CDR3: CASSLDRQGAYEQYF. CDR3 in DNA: TGCGCCAGCAGCTTGGACCGACAGGGGGCCTACGAGCAGTACTTC.